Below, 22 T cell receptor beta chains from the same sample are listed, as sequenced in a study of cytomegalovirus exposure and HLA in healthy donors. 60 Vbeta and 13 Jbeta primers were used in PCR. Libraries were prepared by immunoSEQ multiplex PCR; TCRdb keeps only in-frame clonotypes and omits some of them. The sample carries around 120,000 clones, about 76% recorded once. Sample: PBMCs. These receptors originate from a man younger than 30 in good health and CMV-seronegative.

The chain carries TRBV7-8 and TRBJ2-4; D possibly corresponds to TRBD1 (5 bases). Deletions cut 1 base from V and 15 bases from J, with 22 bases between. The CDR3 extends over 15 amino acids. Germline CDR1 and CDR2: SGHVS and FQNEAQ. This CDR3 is CASSLEGLRGEVSYF. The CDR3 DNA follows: TGTGCCAGCAGCTTAGAGGGGCTGCGAGGAGAGGTGTCGTACTTC.

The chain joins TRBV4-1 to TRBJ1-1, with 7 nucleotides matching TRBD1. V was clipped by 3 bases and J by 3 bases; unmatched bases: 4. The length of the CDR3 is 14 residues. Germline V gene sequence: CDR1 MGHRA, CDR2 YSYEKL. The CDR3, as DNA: TGCGCCAGCAGCCAGCGACAGGGTGACACTGAAGCTTTCTTT. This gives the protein CASSQRQGDTEAFF.

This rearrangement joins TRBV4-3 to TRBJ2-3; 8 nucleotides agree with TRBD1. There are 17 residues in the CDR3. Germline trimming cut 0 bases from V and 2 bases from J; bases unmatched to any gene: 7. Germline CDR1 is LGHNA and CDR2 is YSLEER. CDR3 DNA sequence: TGCGCCAGCAGCCAAGACCCCGGGACAGGTGTCACAGATACGCAGTATTTT. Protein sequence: CASSQDPGTGVTDTQYF.

The CDR3 DNA follows: TGTGCCAGCAGCGTAGGGGGGGACTCCTATAATTCACCCCTCCACTTT. Residues: CASSVGGDSYNSPLHF. The chain recombines TRBV9 with TRBJ1-6; a possible D gene is TRBD1 (5 bases). V dropped 0 bases and J dropped 0 bases, with 7 bases sitting between them. This CDR3 has 16 residues. CDR1 is SGDLS, CDR2 YYNGEE, per germline.

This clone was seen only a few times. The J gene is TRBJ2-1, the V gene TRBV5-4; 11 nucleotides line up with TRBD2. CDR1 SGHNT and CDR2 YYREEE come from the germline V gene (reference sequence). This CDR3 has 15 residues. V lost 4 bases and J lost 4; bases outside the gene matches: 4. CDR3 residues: CASSLTSGDYNEQFF. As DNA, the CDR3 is TGTGCCAGCAGCCTGACTAGCGGGGATTACAATGAGCAGTTCTTC.

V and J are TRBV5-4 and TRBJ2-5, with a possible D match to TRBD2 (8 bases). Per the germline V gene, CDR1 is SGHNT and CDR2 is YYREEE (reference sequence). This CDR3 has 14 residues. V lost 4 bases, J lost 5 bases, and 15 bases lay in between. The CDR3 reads CASSRGGRGETQYF. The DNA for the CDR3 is TGTGCCAGCAGCCGGGGGGGCAGGGGGGAGACCCAGTACTTC.

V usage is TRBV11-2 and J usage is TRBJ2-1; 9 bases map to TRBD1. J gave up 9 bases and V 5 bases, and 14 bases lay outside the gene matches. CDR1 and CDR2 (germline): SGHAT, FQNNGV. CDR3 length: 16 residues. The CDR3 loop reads CASSQRHRGLLSEQFF. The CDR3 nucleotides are TGTGCCAGCAGCCAAAGGCACAGGGGGCTTCTGAGTGAGCAGTTCTTC.

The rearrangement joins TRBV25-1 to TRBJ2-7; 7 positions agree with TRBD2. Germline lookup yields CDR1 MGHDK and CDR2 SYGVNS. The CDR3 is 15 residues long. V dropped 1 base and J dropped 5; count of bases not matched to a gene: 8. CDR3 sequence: CASSELGRRENEQYF. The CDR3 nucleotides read TGTGCCAGCAGTGAATTAGGTCGGCGGGAGAACGAGCAGTACTTC.

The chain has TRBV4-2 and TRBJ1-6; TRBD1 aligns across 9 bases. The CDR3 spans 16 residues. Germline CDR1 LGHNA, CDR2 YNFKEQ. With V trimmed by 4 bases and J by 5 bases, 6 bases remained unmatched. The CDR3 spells CASSLPGQGNNSPLHF. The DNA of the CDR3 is TGTGCCAGCAGCCTACCGGGACAGGGTAATAATTCACCCCTCCACTTT.

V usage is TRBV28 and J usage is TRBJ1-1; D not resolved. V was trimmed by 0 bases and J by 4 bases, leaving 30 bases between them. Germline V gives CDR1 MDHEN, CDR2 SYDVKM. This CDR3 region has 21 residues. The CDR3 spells CASSLWMTGGLLANWGTEAFF. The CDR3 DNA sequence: TGTGCCAGCAGTTTATGGATGACTGGTGGACTCCTTGCGAATTGGGGCACTGAAGCTTTCTTT.

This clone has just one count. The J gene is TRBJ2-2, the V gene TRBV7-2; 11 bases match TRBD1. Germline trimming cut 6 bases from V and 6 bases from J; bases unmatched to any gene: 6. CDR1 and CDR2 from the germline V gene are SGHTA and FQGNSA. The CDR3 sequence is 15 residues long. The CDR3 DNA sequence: TGTGCCAGCAGACCCGGGACAGGGGGATCCGGGGAGCTGTTTTTT. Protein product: CASRPGTGGSGELFF.

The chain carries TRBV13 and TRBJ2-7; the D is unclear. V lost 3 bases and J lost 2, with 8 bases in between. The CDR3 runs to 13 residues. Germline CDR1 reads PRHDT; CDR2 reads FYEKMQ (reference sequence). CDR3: CASSFEQTYEQYF. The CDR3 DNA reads TGTGCCAGCAGCTTTGAACAGACCTACGAGCAGTACTTC.

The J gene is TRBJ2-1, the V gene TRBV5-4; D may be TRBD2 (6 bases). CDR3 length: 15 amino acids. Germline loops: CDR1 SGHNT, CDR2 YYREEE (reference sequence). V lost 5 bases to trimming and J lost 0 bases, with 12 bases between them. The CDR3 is CASRFAGSSYNEQFF. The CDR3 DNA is TGTGCCAGCAGATTCGCCGGGAGCTCCTACAATGAGCAGTTCTTC. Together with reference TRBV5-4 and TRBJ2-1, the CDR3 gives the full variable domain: ETGVTQSPTHLIKTRGQQVTLRCSSQSGHNTVSWYQQALGQGPQFIFQYYREEENGRGNFPPRFSGLQFPNYSSELNVNALELDDSALYLCASRFAGSSYNEQFFGPGTRLTVL.

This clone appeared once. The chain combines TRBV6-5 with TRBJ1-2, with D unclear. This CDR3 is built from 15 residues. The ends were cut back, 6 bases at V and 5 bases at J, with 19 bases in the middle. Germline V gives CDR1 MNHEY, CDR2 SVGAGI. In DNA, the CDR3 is TGTGCCAGCAGGCCGGTAGAGAGAAGAGTTTATGGCTACACCTTC. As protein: CASRPVERRVYGYTF.

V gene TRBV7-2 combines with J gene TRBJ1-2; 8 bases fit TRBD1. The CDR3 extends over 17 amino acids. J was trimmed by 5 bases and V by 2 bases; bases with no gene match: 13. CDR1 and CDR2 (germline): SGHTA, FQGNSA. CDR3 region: CASSLSHSTGERYGYTF. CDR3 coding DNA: TGTGCCAGCAGCTTATCTCATTCGACAGGGGAGAGGTATGGCTACACCTTC.

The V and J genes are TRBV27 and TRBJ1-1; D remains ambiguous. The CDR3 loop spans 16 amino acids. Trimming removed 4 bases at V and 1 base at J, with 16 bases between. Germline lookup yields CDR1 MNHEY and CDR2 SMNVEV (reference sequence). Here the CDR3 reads CASSSLRLRGNTEAFF. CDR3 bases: TGTGCCAGCAGTTCCCTTCGTCTGAGAGGGAACACTGAAGCTTTCTTT.

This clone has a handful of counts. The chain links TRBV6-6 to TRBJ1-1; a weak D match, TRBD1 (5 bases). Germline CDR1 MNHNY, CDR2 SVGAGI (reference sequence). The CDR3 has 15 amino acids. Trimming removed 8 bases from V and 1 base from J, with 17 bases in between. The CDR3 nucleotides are TGTGCCAGCCTCAAAAAGGGCAGGGAGAACACTGAAGCTTTCTTT. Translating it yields CASLKKGRENTEAFF.

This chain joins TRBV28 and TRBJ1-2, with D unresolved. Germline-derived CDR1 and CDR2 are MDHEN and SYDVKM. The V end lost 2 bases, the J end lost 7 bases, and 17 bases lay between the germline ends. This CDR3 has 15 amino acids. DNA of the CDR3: TGTGCCAGCAGTTTAGGAGTGAGGCCGATCGGTGGCTACACCTTC. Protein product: CASSLGVRPIGGYTF.

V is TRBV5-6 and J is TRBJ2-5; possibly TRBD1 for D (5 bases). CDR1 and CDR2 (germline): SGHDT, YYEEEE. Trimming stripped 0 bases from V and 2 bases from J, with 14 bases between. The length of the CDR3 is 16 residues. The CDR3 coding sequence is TGTGCCAGCAGCTTGGTTCATTCTAAGGGGCAAGAGACCCAGTACTTC. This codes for CASSLVHSKGQETQYF.

CDR3: CASRGGQGIQETQYF. The CDR3 nucleotides are TGTGCCAGCAGAGGGGGACAGGGAATCCAAGAGACCCAGTACTTC. The rearrangement uses TRBV28 and TRBJ2-5; 9 bases are shared with TRBD1. Losses at the gene ends were 6 bases for V and 1 base for J; bases not matched to a gene: 6. The CDR3 covers 15 residues. CDR1 is MDHEN and CDR2 is SYDVKM in the germline V gene.

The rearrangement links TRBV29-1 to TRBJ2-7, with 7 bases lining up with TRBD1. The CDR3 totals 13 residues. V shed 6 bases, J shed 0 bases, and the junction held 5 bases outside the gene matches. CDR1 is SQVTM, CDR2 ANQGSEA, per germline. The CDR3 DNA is TGCAGCGTCGTAAACAGGGGCTCCTACGAGCAGTACTTC. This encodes CSVVNRGSYEQYF.

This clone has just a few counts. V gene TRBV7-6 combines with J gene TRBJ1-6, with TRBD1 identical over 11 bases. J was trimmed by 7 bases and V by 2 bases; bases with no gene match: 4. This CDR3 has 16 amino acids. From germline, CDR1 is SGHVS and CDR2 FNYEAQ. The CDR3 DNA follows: TGTGCCAGCAGCTTAAGGGGGGACAGGGGGAATTCACCCCTCCACTTT. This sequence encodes CASSLRGDRGNSPLHF. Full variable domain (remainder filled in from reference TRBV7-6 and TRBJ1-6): GAGVSQSPRYKVTKRGQDVALRCDPISGHVSLYWYRQALGQGPEFLTYFNYEAQQDKSGLPNDRFSAERPEGSISTLTIQRTEQRDSAMYRCASSLRGDRGNSPLHFGNGTRLTVT.